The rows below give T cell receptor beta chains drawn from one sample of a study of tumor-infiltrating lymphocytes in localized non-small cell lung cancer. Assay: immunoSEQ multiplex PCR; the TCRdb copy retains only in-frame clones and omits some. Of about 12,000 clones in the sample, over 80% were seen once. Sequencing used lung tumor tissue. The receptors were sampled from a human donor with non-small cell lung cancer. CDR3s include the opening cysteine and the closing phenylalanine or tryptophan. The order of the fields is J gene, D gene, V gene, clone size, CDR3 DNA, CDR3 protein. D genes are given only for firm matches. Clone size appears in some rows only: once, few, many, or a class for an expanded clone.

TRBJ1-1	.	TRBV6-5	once	TGTGCCAGCAGGCAAGTAGGGGCGGCGGAAGCTTTCTTT	CASRQVGAAEAFF
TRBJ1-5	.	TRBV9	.	TGTGCCAGCAGCGTACTCAGTCGTCAGCCCCAGCATTTT	CASSVLSRQPQHF
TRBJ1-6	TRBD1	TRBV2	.	TGTGCCACACAGGGGGGAAGGACCTATAATTCACCCCTCCACTTT	CATQGGRTYNSPLHF
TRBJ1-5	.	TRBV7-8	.	TGTGCCAGCAGCTTAGTGGCGGGGTTTAGCAATCAGCCCCAGCATTTT	CASSLVAGFSNQPQHF
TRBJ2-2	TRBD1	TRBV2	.	TGTGCCAGCATCCAGGACAGGGGAACCGGGGAGCTGTTTTTT	CASIQDRGTGELFF
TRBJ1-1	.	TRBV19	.	TGTGCCAGTAGTCCGATTCCGAGGGACCCAAACACTGAAGCTTTCTTT	CASSPIPRDPNTEAFF
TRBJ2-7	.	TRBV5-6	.	TGTGCCAGCAGCTTGCGGGTCTACGAGCAGTACTTC	CASSLRVYEQYF
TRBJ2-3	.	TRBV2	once	TGTGCCAGCAGTGGGGACAGCACAGATACGCAGTATTTT	CASSGDSTDTQYF
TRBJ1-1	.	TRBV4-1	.	TGCGCCAGCAGCCAAGATAATGAGAGGGCCGGGAATGCTTTCTTT	CASSQDNERAGNAFF
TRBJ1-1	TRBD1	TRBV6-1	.	TGTGCCAGCAGTGAACCGGGACAGGGGGCAGGGACTGAAGCTTTCTTT	CASSEPGQGAGTEAFF
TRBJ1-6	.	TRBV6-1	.	TGTGCCAGCAGCGACCTCAGCGGCGGGAATTCACCCCTCCACTTT	CASSDLSGGNSPLHF
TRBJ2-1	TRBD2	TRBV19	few	TGTGCCAGTAGCGGACTAGCGGCCTACAATGAGCAGTTCTTC	CASSGLAAYNEQFF
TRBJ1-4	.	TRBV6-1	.	TGTGCCAGCAGTGGAAGAGGGCAGGGAGATGAAAAACTGTTTTTT	CASSGRGQGDEKLFF
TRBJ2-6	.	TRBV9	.	TGTGCCAGCAGCCCCAGACAGGTGGTCTCTGGGGCCAACGTCCTGACTTTC	CASSPRQVVSGANVLTF
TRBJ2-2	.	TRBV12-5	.	TGTGCTAGCCAAGGGGACCTTCCCGGGGAGCTGTTTTTT	CASQGDLPGELFF
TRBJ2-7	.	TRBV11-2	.	TGTGCCAGCAGCACGGGACCCTACGAGCAGTACTTC	CASSTGPYEQYF
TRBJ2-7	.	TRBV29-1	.	TGCAGCGTTGGGCAGCGCTCCTACGAGCAGTACTTC	CSVGQRSYEQYF
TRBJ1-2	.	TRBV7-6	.	TGTGCCAGCAGCTTAAGTGGCTACACCTTC	CASSLSGYTF
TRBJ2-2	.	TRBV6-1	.	TGTGCCACCTCTTTGGGGGGTGGCGGGGAGCTGTTTTTT	CATSLGGGGELFF
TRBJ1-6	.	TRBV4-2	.	TGTGCCACGGCACAGGGAAAAGGGTCCTATAATTCACCCCTCCACTTT	CATAQGKGSYNSPLHF
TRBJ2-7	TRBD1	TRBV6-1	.	TGTGCCAGCAGTGAAGTGGACAGGGGGCTCTACGAGCAGTACTTC	CASSEVDRGLYEQYF
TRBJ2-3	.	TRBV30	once	TGTGCCTGGACAATGGGAGATACGCAGTATTTT	CAWTMGDTQYF
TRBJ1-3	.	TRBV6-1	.	TGTGCCAGCAGTCGTAGGGTCCTGACTGGAAACACCATATATTTT	CASSRRVLTGNTIYF
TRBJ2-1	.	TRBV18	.	TGTGCCAGCTCACCTGGGGGGGCCTCCTACAATGAGCAGTTCTTC	CASSPGGASYNEQFF
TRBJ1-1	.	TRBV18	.	TGTGCCAGCTCCCCTGGGGGCGCGGGGCATACTGAAGCTTTCTTT	CASSPGGAGHTEAFF
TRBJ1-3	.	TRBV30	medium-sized	TGTGCCTGGAGCGGCGGGACGGCTGGAAACACCATATATTTT	CAWSGGTAGNTIYF
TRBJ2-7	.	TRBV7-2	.	TGTGCCAGCAGCTTAACGGACAGATACGAGCAGTACTTC	CASSLTDRYEQYF